This T cell receptor beta chain emerged from a study of shared T cell receptors in the human thymus. CDR3 size: 14 residues. V was pared by 2 bases and J by 3 bases, with 9 bases between. The germline V gene encodes CDR1 SEHNR and CDR2 FQNEAQ (reference sequence). Here immunoSEQ multiplex PCR was the method, and the copy in TCRdb shows in-frame clones only, minus some. The data contain hundreds of thousands of clones, approximately 89% of them seen just once; the ten biggest clones take up 0.009% to 0.0095%. In addition, the sample was reused for a study of human thymus T cells. That work states: Samples came from healthy Finnish infants during open corrective cardiac surgery. Thymus pieces cut out during corrective heart surgery were the tissue that was used. Thymic as well as blood repertoires seemed to favor certain V and J genes unevenly. Highly overlapping thymic repertoires in unrelated individuals were reported by related research.

The sequencing sample was made of thymocytes. The receptor comes from a boy under two years old with a congenital heart defect. This chain connects TRBV7-9 to TRBJ2-3; D is perhaps TRBD2 (6 bases). CDR3 region: CASSLSAGTDTQYF. Written as DNA, the CDR3 is TGTGCCAGCAGCTTATCGGCGGGAACAGATACGCAGTATTTT.